This T cell receptor (beta chain) was profiled in a study of cytomegalovirus exposure and HLA in healthy donors. This clone was counted a single time. V shed 5 bases and J shed 0 bases, with 5 bases lying between them. Per germline, CDR1 SGDLS and CDR2 YYNGEE. This CDR3 has 12 residues. PCR employed 60 Vbeta and 13 Jbeta primers. Repertoires were generated with immunoSEQ multiplex PCR, while TCRdb's copy carries only in-frame clones and drops some. The sample records roughly 100,000 clones, about four fifths being singletons. The material sequenced was PBMCs. J is TRBJ1-2 and V is TRBV9; D uncertain. This sequence was found in a female donor in good health and CMV-seropositive. For the CDR3, the DNA is TGTGCCAGCAGAGGAGCTAACTATGGCTACACCTTC. This sequence encodes CASRGANYGYTF. The variable domain in full, with the rest retrieved from reference TRBV9 and TRBJ1-2, is DSGVTQTPKHLITATGQRVTLRCSPRSGDLSVYWYQQSLDQGLQFLIQYYNGEERAKGNILERFSAQQFPDLHSELNLSSLELGDSALYFCASRGANYGYTFGSGTRLTVV.